A single sample is the source of the 17 T cell receptor beta chains below, sequenced in a study of blood T cell repertoires in COVID-19. Sequencing was performed with immunoSEQ multiplex PCR; in TCRdb, only in-frame clones are kept and a portion is missing. The profile shows about 160,000 clones, about 80% of them singletons. Sequenced input: PBMCs or T cells enriched from blood (not recorded which). These receptor sequences come from a woman in her sixties or seventies who had recovered from COVID-19.

The rearrangement links TRBV5-1 to TRBJ2-7; 11 bases fit TRBD1. The V segment lost 4 bases and the J segment 7 bases; nucleotides outside the gene matches: 7. The CDR3 is made up of 14 amino acids. Germline V gene lookup returns CDR1 SGHRS and CDR2 YFSETQ. The DNA for the CDR3 is TGCGCCAGCAGCGCCGGGACAGGGGGAGGTGAGCAGTACTTC. Translation gives CASSAGTGGGEQYF. Drawing the rest from reference TRBV5-1 and TRBJ2-7, the complete variable domain is KAGVTQTPRYLIKTRGQQVTLSCSPISGHRSVSWYQQTPGQGLQFLFEYFSETQRNKGNFPGRFSGRQFSNSRSEMNVSTLELGDSALYLCASSAGTGGGEQYFGPGTRLTVT.

V gene TRBV4-1 combines with J gene TRBJ2-1; 9 positions agree with TRBD1. Germline V lookup: CDR1 MGHRA, CDR2 YSYEKL. Trimming removed 2 bases from V and 2 bases from J; junction bases left unmatched: 7. The CDR3 loop spans 17 amino acids. The CDR3 nucleotides are TGCGCCAGCAGCCAACAACCGGGACAGGGACCCTACAATGAGCAGTTCTTC. This codes for CASSQQPGQGPYNEQFF.

CDR3 protein: CASSGRQGKNIQYF. DNA of the CDR3: TGTGCCAGTAGTGGGAGACAGGGTAAAAACATTCAGTACTTC. The V and J genes are TRBV19 and TRBJ2-4, with 7 bases aligning to TRBD1. The germline gives CDR1 LNHDA, CDR2 SQIVND (reference sequence). Trimming at V came to 5 bases and at J to 4 bases, leaving 5 bases not matched to a gene. This CDR3 has 14 residues.

This chain connects TRBV7-2 to TRBJ2-1, with 11 nucleotides matching TRBD2. After removal of 3 bases from V and 5 bases from J, the junction contained 12 bases not matched to a gene. The germline CDR1 and CDR2 sequences are SGHTA and FQGNSA. The CDR3 spans 18 residues. CDR3 sequence: CASSLDVMASGGNNEQFF. The CDR3 DNA reads as TGTGCCAGCAGCTTGGACGTTATGGCTAGCGGGGGGAACAATGAGCAGTTCTTC.

V is TRBV5-1 and J is TRBJ2-7; 12 bases map to TRBD2. The end of the DNA fits TRBJ2-5 better, so the J call may be wrong. Germline loops: CDR1 SGHRS, CDR2 YFSETQ. CDR3 length: 15 residues. The CDR3 nucleotides are TGCGCCAGCAGCCCTAGCGGGGGGGGTCAAGAGACCCAGTACTTC. This codes for CASSPSGGGQETQYF.

There are a few counts of this clone. In DNA, the CDR3 is TGTGCCTGGAGTGGGGCAAGCAATCAGCCCCAGCATTTT. It is translated as CAWSGASNQPQHF. The chain links TRBV30 to TRBJ1-5; D is undetermined. The CDR3 runs 13 residues. V was clipped by 1 base and J by 1 base, with 5 bases between them. Germline loops: CDR1 GTSNPN, CDR2 SVGIG (reference sequence). The full variable domain, completed using reference TRBV30 and TRBJ1-5, is SQTIHQWPATLVQPVGSPLSLECTVEGTSNPNLYWYRQAAGRGLQLLFYSVGIGQISSEVPQNLSASRPQDRQFILSSKKLLLSDSGFYLCAWSGASNQPQHFGDGTRLSIL.

The chain combines TRBV30 with TRBJ2-7; D perhaps matches TRBD1 (5 bases). Germline CDR1 GTSNPN, CDR2 SVGIG (reference sequence). With 2 bases removed from V and 4 bases from J, the gap between germline ends came to 6 bases. CDR3 length: 11 amino acids. The CDR3 DNA reads as TGTGCCTGGAGTCAGGGATACGAGCAGTACTTC. Translation gives CAWSQGYEQYF.

This rearrangement joins TRBV11-2 to TRBJ1-6; the D gene is possibly TRBD1 (5 bases). Trimming took off 2 bases at V and 8 bases at J, with 13 bases between the two ends. The CDR3 extends over 15 amino acids. The germline gives CDR1 SGHAT, CDR2 FQNNGV. The chain's CDR3 is CASSLRGGDDSPLHF. The DNA of the CDR3 is TGTGCCAGCAGCTTACGGGGGGGAGATGATTCACCCCTCCACTTT.

This clone has just one count. The chain couples TRBV5-6 to TRBJ1-1; D is perhaps TRBD1 (5 bases). V was pared by 0 bases and J by 0 bases, with 12 bases between. Germline CDR1 reads SGHDT; CDR2 reads YYEEEE. This CDR3 has 16 amino acids. The CDR3 is CASSLVAGTVNTEAFF. CDR3 DNA: TGTGCCAGCAGCTTGGTGGCGGGGACGGTGAACACTGAAGCTTTCTTT.

This chain uses TRBV24-1 with TRBJ2-3, with 10 bases that match TRBD2. Germline assignment: CDR1 KGHDR and CDR2 SFDVKD. Germline trimming cut 7 bases from V and 5 bases from J; bases unmatched to any gene: 5. There are 14 residues in the CDR3. The chain's CDR3 is CATRGSGGEDTQYF. The CDR3 nucleotides read TGTGCCACCAGAGGGAGCGGGGGGGAAGATACGCAGTATTTT.

This chain joins TRBV5-4 and TRBJ1-2; TRBD1 matches at 9 bases. The CDR3 has 16 amino acids. The germline V gene encodes CDR1 SGHNT and CDR2 YYREEE (reference sequence). V dropped 3 bases and J dropped 1; count of bases not matched to a gene: 7. CDR3 loop: CASSWDRERGNYGYTF. DNA of the CDR3: TGTGCCAGCAGCTGGGACAGGGAGAGGGGTAACTATGGCTACACCTTC.

This chain links TRBV19 with TRBJ2-7, with TRBD1 identical over 10 bases. With 6 bases clipped from V and 3 bases from J, the junction kept 8 bases outside the gene matches. The CDR3 is made up of 15 amino acids. Germline assignment: CDR1 LNHDA and CDR2 SQIVND (reference sequence). This chain's CDR3 is CASRTRDRGNYEQYF. The CDR3 DNA sequence: TGTGCCAGTAGGACCCGGGACAGGGGAAACTACGAGCAGTACTTC.

The chain joins TRBV24-1 to TRBJ2-1; no firm D call. This CDR3 region has 15 residues. V lost 2 bases and J lost 6, with 13 bases in between. Per germline, CDR1 KGHDR and CDR2 SFDVKD. CDR3 nucleotide sequence: TGTGCCACCAGTGATTCTGGCCTAGTCCCCAATGAGCAGTTCTTC. This codes for CATSDSGLVPNEQFF.

The chain recombines TRBV29-1 with TRBJ1-5; no clear D. The CDR3 sequence is 13 residues long. CDR1 SQVTM and CDR2 ANQGSEA come from the germline V gene. V was pared by 4 bases and J by 0 bases, with 7 bases between. The CDR3 region is CSVVFSSNQPQHF. For the CDR3, the DNA is TGCAGCGTTGTCTTCAGTAGCAATCAGCCCCAGCATTTT. Full variable domain (missing parts from reference TRBV29-1 and TRBJ1-5): SAVISQKPSRDICQRGTSLTIQCQVDSQVTMMFWYRQQPGQSLTLIATANQGSEATYESGFVIDKFPISRPNLTFSTLTVSNMSPEDSSIYLCSVVFSSNQPQHFGDGTRLSIL.

V is TRBV4-1 and J is TRBJ2-7; a possible D gene is TRBD1 (6 bases). The germline V gene encodes CDR1 MGHRA and CDR2 YSYEKL. The CDR3 consists of 12 residues. V gave up 4 bases and J gave up 4 bases, with 8 bases separating them. The chain's CDR3 is CASSPTGYEQYF. The CDR3 DNA reads TGCGCCAGCAGCCCTACAGGGTACGAGCAGTACTTC.

The chain is built from TRBV9 and TRBJ2-1, with TRBD1 identical over 8 bases. The V segment lost 0 bases and the J segment 7 bases; nucleotides outside the gene matches: 0. CDR3 length: 13 amino acids. Germline V lookup: CDR1 SGDLS, CDR2 YYNGEE. CDR3 nucleotide sequence: TGTGCCAGCAGCGTAGGGACAGGGAATGAGCAGTTCTTC. Residues: CASSVGTGNEQFF.

The chain has TRBV2 and TRBJ1-1; 11 bases are shared with TRBD1. Germline CDR1 reads SNHLY; CDR2 reads FYNNEI. J was trimmed by 7 bases and V by 11 bases; bases with no gene match: 9. This CDR3 contains 13 residues. This CDR3 reads CAGNRDRGGEAFF. DNA for the CDR3: TGTGCCGGTAATCGGGACAGGGGGGGTGAAGCTTTCTTT.